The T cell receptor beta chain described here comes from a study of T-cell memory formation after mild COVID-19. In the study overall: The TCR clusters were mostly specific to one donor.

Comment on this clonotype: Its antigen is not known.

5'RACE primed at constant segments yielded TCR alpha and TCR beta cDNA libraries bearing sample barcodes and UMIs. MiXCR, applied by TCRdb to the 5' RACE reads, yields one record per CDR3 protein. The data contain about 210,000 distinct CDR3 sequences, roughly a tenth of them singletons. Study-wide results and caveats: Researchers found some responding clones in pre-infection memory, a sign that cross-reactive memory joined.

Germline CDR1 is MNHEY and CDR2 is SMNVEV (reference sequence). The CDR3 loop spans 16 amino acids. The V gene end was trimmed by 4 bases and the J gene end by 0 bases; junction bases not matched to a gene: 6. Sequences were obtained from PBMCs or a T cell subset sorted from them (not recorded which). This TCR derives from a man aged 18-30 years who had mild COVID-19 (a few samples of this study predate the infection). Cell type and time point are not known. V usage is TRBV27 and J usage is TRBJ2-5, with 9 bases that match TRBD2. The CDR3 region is CASSSRASGDQETQYF. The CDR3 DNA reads TGTGCCAGCAGTTCCAGGGCTAGCGGGGACCAAGAGACCCAGTACTTC.